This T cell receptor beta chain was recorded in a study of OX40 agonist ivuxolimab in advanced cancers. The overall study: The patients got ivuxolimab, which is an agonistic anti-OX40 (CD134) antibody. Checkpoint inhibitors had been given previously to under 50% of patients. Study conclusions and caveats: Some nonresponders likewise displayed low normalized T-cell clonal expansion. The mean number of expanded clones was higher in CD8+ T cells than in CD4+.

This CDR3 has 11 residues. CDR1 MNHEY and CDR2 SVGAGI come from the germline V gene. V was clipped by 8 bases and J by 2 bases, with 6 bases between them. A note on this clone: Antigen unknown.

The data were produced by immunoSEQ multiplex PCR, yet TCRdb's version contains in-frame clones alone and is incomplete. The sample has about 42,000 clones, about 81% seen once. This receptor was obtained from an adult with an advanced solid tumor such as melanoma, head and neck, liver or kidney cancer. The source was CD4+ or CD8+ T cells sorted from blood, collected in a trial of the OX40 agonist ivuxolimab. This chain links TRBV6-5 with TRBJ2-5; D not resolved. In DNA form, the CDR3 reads TGTGCCAGCTCGGTACAAGAGACCCAGTACTTC. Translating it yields CASSVQETQYF.